This T cell receptor (beta chain) is from a study of CD8+ T cells in alopecia areata (dated by TCRdb to the late 2010s). Concerning the study at large: Skin from C3H/HeJ donors aged about 6-13 months with spontaneous alopecia was grafted onto female C3H/HeJ recipients aged roughly 7-11 weeks. The study used high-throughput TCRbeta sequencing to examine T cell clonal expansion in alopecia areata, in both the C3H/HeJ mouse model and human patients. Human TCRbeta sequencing covered scalp tissue and sorted CD4+ and CD8+ peripheral blood T cells from patchy and totalis/universalis alopecia areata patients and healthy controls. Scalp clonality was compared across normal scalp (n=4), patchy alopecia areata scalp (n=8), and alopecia totalis/universalis scalp (n=8). The RNA source kit depended on sample type: the PAXgene miRNA kit for fixed scalp, the miRNeasy kit for PBMCs, and the RNeasy kit for mouse skin. TCRbeta CDR3 regions were amplified by immunoSEQ multiplex PCR using 35 Vbeta forward and 13 Jbeta reverse primers.

Library preparation used the immunoSEQ multiplex PCR assay. To provide template for TCR sequencing, every sample had RNA extracted and reverse transcribed into cDNA. SuperScript III was used for first-strand cDNA synthesis, primed with a 2:1 mix of oligo-dT and random hexamers. A synthetic immune receptor repertoire was used to gauge amplification bias, and whatever bias remained was removed computationally. Libraries were sequenced on Illumina HiSeq with 60 bp reads covering the CDR3, read from J toward V. The paper's data handling went like this. Raw reads were preprocessed for error removal, and CDR3 was defined according to IMGT conventions as running from the conserved cysteine to phenylalanine. Clonality was calculated as 1 minus Shannon entropy normalized by log2 of the number of productive unique TCRs. Whether scalp clones were CD4 or CD8 was inferred by matching scalp TCRbeta sequences against CD4 and CD8 repertoires sorted from blood. Entries here come from immuneACCESS through TCRdb and include only in-frame sequences with V and J called. Some clones fail to appear in such tables; in the studies checked, an unresolved V gene covers under half of the shortfall, and the cause of the remainder is unknown. For V, J and clone size, that table is used; D and trimming come from the DNA. This sample shows 250,000 or so clones, and none of them turns up only once. The top ten constitute less than 1.5% of the sample.

Overall results and qualifications from the work: Shared TCR sequences between patients were less evident than in mice, which may be partly attributable to HLA diversity in the patient population. Higher clonality and more expanded CD8+ clones were observed in lesional scalp than in normal scalp, particularly in alopecia totalis/universalis, a finding suggestive of antigenic drive. Unlike mouse skin, which is dominated by gammadelta T cells, normal human skin has resident alphabeta T cells that are also sequenced, and this complicates analysis of the scalp TCR repertoire.

Pooled mouse cutaneous lymph node cells were stained for CD4, CD8alpha, NKG2D, NKG2ACE and other markers, then sorted on a BD Influx. This clone was recorded a few times. This clone's antigen is unknown. Gene names and germline sequences here are the mouse ones. Read coverage stops 3 residues before the CDR3 terminus; the germline J gene supplies the remainder. There are 12 amino acids in the CDR3, from cysteine to phenylalanine inclusive. The DNA shown is the part of the CDR3 that was read: 27 bases, in frame from base 1. Reading the germline V gene gives CDR1 NSHNY and CDR2 SYGAGN. V drops 0 bases and J drops 8 bases, leaving 3 bases in between.

The TCR comes from a C3H/HeJ mouse with alopecia areata. The strain in question carries the MHC haplotype H2-k. Material: CD4+ T cells sorted from a lymph node. The chain joins TRBV13-1 to TRBJ1-6; no D gene can be assigned with confidence. TRBJ1-6 is designated an ORF whose function remains uncertain. The sequenced CDR3 bases are TGTGCCAGCAGTGATGAGTATTCGCCC. It encodes CASSDEYSP. The entire CDR3 is CASSDEYSPLYF.